Listed here are 14 T cell receptor beta chains from one sample, sequenced in a study of T cell repertoires in cytomegalovirus infection. TCRdb reprocessed the reads via MiXCR and lists one record per CDR3 protein. This table has about 530,000 distinct CDR3 sequences, approximately 25% appearing once. Input material: PBMCs. All receptors derive from a human donor in good health (CMV status not recorded). Some clones in this sample may be carry-over from other donors' samples.

V gene TRBV6-2 or TRBV6-3 combines with J gene TRBJ2-1, with TRBD2 matching 9 bases. The length of the CDR3 is 14 residues. V trimming: 2 bases; J trimming: 12 bases; junction bases outside the gene matches: 8. Per germline, CDR1 MNHEY and CDR2 SVGEGT. The CDR3 protein is CASSYGAGGPGQFF. The DNA of the CDR3 is TGTGCCAGCAGTTACGGCGCGGGAGGGCCGGGGCAGTTCTTC.

The chain is built from TRBV7-2 and TRBJ2-3; D remains unclear. CDR3 length equals 10 residues. V was clipped by 10 bases and J by 6 bases, with 8 bases between them. The germline V gene encodes CDR1 SGHTA and CDR2 FQGNSA. CDR3 nucleotides: TGTGCCATACAAGATGATACGCAGTATTTT. It translates to CAIQDDTQYF. The variable domain in full, with the rest retrieved from reference TRBV7-2 and TRBJ2-3, is GAGVSQSPSNKVTEKGKDVELRCDPISGHTALYWYRQSLGQGLEFLIYFQGNSAPDKSGLPSDRFSAERTGGSVSTLTIQRTQQEDSAVYLCAIQDDTQYFGPGTRLTVL.

This clonotype has more than one count but fewer than ten. The genes are TRBV20-1 and TRBJ2-7; 8 nucleotides align to TRBD2. The CDR3 is 17 residues long. From germline, CDR1 is DFQATT and CDR2 SNEGSKA (reference sequence). The J segment lost 0 bases and the V segment lost 5 bases, leaving 15 bases of the junction unmatched. The chain's CDR3 is CSAPPGLVTRRSYEQYV. In DNA, the CDR3 is TGCAGTGCTCCCCCGGGACTAGTTACTCGGCGCTCCTACGAGCAGTACGTC.

This clonotype was seen only a few times. The rearrangement uses TRBV15 and TRBJ2-6; a weak D match, TRBD1 (6 bases). V gave up 2 bases and J gave up 1 base, with 6 bases separating them. CDR1 LNHNV and CDR2 YYDKDF come from the germline V gene (reference sequence). The CDR3 has 15 residues. The chain's CDR3 is CATSRTGSGANVLTF. CDR3 nucleotide sequence: TGTGCCACCAGCAGAACAGGGTCTGGGGCCAACGTCCTGACTTTC.

The J gene is TRBJ2-3, the V gene TRBV6-5; 7 bases match TRBD2. V was pared by 7 bases and J by 2 bases, with 15 bases of the junction left unmatched. The CDR3 has 17 residues. Germline V gene data show CDR1 as MNHEY and CDR2 as SVGAGI. The CDR3 loop is CASTSKVLADHTDTQYF. The CDR3 coding sequence is TGTGCCAGCACCTCAAAGGTGCTAGCGGATCACACAGATACGCAGTATTTT.

The chain employs TRBV20-1 and TRBJ1-3; D remains unclear. CDR3 length: 13 residues. V lost 5 bases, J lost 0 bases, and 8 bases lay in between. Germline values: CDR1 DFQATT, CDR2 SNEGSKA (reference sequence). The chain's CDR3 is CSAHSNSGNTIYF. CDR3 bases: TGCAGTGCTCACAGCAACTCTGGAAACACCATATATTTT.

The genes are TRBV29-1 and TRBJ2-1, with 9 bases lining up with TRBD2. Per germline, CDR1 SQVTM and CDR2 ANQGSEA. This CDR3 has 13 amino acids. V was clipped by 7 bases and J by 3 bases; unmatched bases: 4. CDR3 nucleotides: TGCAGCGCTCTGACTAGCGGCTACAATGAGCAGTTCTTC. Encoded protein: CSALTSGYNEQFF.

This clonotype was observed a few times. The chain links TRBV6-2 or TRBV6-3 to TRBJ2-1; tentatively, D is TRBD1 or TRBD2 (7 bases each). The V gene's germline CDR1 is MNHEY and CDR2 SVGEGT. This CDR3 contains 15 residues. Trimming took off 2 bases at V and 6 bases at J, with 14 bases between the two ends. CDR3 region: CASSYETGRVNEQFF. CDR3 bases: TGTGCCAGCAGTTACGAGACAGGGAGGGTCAATGAGCAGTTCTTC.

There are many counts of this clonotype. The chain recombines TRBV7-6 with TRBJ1-1; a weak D match, TRBD1 (6 bases). The CDR3 consists of 16 residues. The V and J ends lost 6 bases and 1 base respectively, with 18 bases between them. Per germline, CDR1 SGHVS and CDR2 FNYEAQ. The CDR3 DNA is TGTGCCAGCAGTCGGGGGGCCCCGCTTGCGAACACTGAAGCTTTCTTT. Translated, it gives CASSRGAPLANTEAFF.

This chain uses TRBV30 with TRBJ2-1; the D gene is possibly TRBD2 (6 bases). The germline CDR1 and CDR2 sequences are GTSNPN and SVGIG (reference sequence). The V end was cut by 4 bases, the J end by 4 bases, with 17 bases between. This CDR3 has 15 residues. CDR3 protein: CAWTPLNGGYNEQFF. Written as DNA, the CDR3 is TGTGCCTGGACCCCTCTGAATGGAGGGTACAATGAGCAGTTCTTC. Drawing the rest from reference TRBV30 and TRBJ2-1, the complete variable domain is SQTIHQWPATLVQPVGSPLSLECTVEGTSNPNLYWYRQAAGRGLQLLFYSVGIGQISSEVPQNLSASRPQDRQFILSSKKLLLSDSGFYLCAWTPLNGGYNEQFFGPGTRLTVL.

V gene TRBV7-2 combines with J gene TRBJ2-4; 9 bases map to TRBD1. The CDR3 is made up of 14 amino acids. Germline V gene lookup returns CDR1 SGHTA and CDR2 FQGNSA. V shed 5 bases and J 3 bases; nucleotides not matched to a gene: 2. CDR3 loop: CASSQDRGKNIQYF. CDR3 DNA sequence: TGTGCCAGCAGCCAGGACAGGGGCAAAAACATTCAGTACTTC.

V is TRBV10-2 and J is TRBJ1-1; 9 bases are shared with TRBD1. The V and J ends lost 6 bases and 7 bases, in that order; junction bases with no gene match: 12. The CDR3 contains 15 residues. Germline V gene data show CDR1 as WSHSY and CDR2 as SAAADI. CDR3: CASRDTGTGQIEAFF. In DNA form, the CDR3 reads TGCGCCAGCAGAGATACCGGGACAGGGCAAATTGAAGCTTTCTTT.

The sample holds a few counts of this clonotype. The chain links TRBV19 to TRBJ2-1, with 8 bases matching TRBD2. V lost 3 bases, J lost 6 bases, and 7 bases stayed unmatched. The CDR3 spans 15 residues. Germline lookup yields CDR1 LNHDA and CDR2 SQIVND (reference sequence). CDR3: CASSISPAGVNEQFF. CDR3 in DNA: TGTGCCAGTAGTATTTCACCAGCGGGAGTCAATGAGCAGTTCTTC.

V and J are TRBV11-3 and TRBJ1-1; D might be TRBD1 (5 bases). V lost 3 bases and J 0 bases, leaving 11 bases between the germline ends. Germline V gives CDR1 SGHNT, CDR2 YENEEA. The CDR3 is 15 amino acids. The CDR3 DNA reads as TGTGCCAGCAGCTTGGGGGTTGGGGTGAACACTGAAGCTTTCTTT. Translated: CASSLGVGVNTEAFF.